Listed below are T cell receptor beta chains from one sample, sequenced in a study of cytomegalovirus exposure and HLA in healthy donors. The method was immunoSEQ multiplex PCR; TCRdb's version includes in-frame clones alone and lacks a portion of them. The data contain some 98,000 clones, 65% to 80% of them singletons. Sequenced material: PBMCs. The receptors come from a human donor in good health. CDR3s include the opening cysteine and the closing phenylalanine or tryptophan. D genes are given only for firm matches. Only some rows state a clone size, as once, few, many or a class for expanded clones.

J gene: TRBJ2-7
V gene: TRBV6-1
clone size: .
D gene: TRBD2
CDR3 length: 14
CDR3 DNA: TGTGCCAGCAACCCGGGAGGGAGCTCCTACGAGCAGTACTTC
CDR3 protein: CASNPGGSSYEQYF

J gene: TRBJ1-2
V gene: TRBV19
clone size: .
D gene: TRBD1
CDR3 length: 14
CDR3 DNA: TGTGCCAGTAGTATAGTAGGGGGCAACTATGGCTACACCTTC
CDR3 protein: CASSIVGGNYGYTF

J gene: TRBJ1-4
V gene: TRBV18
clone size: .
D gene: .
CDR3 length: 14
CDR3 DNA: TGTGCCAGCTCCGTCCGGGACAACGAGGAAAAACTGTTTTTT
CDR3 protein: CASSVRDNEEKLFF

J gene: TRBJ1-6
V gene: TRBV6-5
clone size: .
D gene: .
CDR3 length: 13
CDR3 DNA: TGTGCCAGCAGGGAGGACAGTCTGAGTGGCCTCCACTTT
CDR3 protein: CASREDSLSGLHF

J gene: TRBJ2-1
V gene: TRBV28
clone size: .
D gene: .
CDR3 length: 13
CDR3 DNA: TGTGCCAGCAGACCGCTAGCGATAAGTGAGCAGTTCTTC
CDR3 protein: CASRPLAISEQFF

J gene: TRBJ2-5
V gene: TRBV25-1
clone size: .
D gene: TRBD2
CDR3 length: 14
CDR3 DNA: TGTGCCAGCAGGAGCGGGGGCGTGGCAGAGACCCAGTACTTC
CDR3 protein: CASRSGGVAETQYF

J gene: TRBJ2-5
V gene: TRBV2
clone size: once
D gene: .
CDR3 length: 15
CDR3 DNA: TGTGCCAGCAAAGGACAGACTACCCGCCAAGAGACCCAGTACTTC
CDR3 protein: CASKGQTTRQETQYF

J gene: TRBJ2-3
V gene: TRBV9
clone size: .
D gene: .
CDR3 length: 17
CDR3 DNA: TGTGCCAGCAGCGTGCGGCCAACCTACGGAGGAACAGATACGCAGTATTTT
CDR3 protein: CASSVRPTYGGTDTQYF

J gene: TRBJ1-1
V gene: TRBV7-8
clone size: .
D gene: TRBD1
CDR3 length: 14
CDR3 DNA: TGTGCCAGCAGGCGGGACAGGGGGGGCACTGAAGCTTTCTTT
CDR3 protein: CASRRDRGGTEAFF

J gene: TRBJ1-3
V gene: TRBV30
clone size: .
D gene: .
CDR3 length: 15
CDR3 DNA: TGTGCCTGGAGTAATAGGGGATCCTCTGGAAACACCATATATTTT
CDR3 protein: CAWSNRGSSGNTIYF

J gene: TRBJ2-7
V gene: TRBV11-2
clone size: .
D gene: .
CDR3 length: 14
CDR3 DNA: TGTGCCAGCAGCTCAGTCGGGACAAACCTCTGGCAGTACTTC
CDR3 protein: CASSSVGTNLWQYF

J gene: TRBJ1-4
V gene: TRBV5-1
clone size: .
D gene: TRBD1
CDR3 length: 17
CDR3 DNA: TGCGCCAGCAGCTTGGAAGGACAGGGGGCTGTTAATGAAAAACTGTTTTTT
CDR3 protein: CASSLEGQGAVNEKLFF

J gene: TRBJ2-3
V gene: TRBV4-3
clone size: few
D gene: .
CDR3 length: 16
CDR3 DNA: TGCGCCAGCAGCCAAGATCATGGCGGGAGCACAGATACGCAGTATTTT
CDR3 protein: CASSQDHGGSTDTQYF

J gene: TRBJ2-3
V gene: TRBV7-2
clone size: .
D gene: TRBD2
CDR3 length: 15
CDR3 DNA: TGTGCCAGCAGCTCTAGCGGGGGGCGCACAGATACGCAGTATTTT
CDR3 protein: CASSSSGGRTDTQYF

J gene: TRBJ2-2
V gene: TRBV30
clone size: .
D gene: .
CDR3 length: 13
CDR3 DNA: TGTGCCTGGAGTACTAGTCACACCGGGGAGCTGTTTTTT
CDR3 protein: CAWSTSHTGELFF

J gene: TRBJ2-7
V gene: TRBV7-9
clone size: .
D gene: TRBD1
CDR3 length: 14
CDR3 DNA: TGTGCCACCGAACGACAGGGGTGGTCCTACGAGCAGTACTTC
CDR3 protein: CATERQGWSYEQYF

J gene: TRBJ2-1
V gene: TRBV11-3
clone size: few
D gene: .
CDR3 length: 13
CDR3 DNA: TGTGCCAGCAGCTTACGAGAGCACAATGAGCAGTTCTTC
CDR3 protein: CASSLREHNEQFF

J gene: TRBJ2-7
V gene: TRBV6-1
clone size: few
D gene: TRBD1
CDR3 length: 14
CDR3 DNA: TGTGCCAGCAAGACGGGACAGGGGGCCTACGAGCAGTACTTC
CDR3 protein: CASKTGQGAYEQYF

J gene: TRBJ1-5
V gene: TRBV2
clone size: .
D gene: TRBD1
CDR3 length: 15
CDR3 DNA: TGTGCCAGCAGCACGGGACAGGGTAGCAATCAGCCCCAGCATTTT
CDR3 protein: CASSTGQGSNQPQHF

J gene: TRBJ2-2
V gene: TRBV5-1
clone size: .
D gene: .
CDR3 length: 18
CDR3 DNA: TGCGCCAGCAGCCCCCGTTCAGGGGGCGGGAGCGACACCGGGGAGCTGTTTTTT
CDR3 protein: CASSPRSGGGSDTGELFF

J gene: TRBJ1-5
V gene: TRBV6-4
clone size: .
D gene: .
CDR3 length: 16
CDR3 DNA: TGTGCCAGCAGTGACTTCATGGGCAGGCCCAATCAGCCCCAGCATTTT
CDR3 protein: CASSDFMGRPNQPQHF

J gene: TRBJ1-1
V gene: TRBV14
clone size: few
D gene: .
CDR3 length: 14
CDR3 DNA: TGTGCCAGCAGCGTTTCGACACCGAACACTGAAGCTTTCTTT
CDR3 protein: CASSVSTPNTEAFF

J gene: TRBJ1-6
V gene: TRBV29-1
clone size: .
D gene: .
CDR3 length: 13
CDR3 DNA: TGCAGCGTTCGGGAAACCTATAATTCACCCCTCCACTTT
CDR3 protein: CSVRETYNSPLHF

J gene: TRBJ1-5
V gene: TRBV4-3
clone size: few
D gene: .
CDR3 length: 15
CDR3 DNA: TGCGCCAGCAGCCAAGGGCGGGGGGGCAATCAGCCCCAGCATTTT
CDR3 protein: CASSQGRGGNQPQHF

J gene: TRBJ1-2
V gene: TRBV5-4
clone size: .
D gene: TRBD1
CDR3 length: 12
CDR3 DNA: TGTGCCGTTGATGACAGGGACTATGGCTACACCTTC
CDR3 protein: CAVDDRDYGYTF

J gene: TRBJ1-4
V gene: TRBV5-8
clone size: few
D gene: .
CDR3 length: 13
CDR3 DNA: TGTGCCAGCAGCCGGGGACTTAATGAAAAACTGTTTTTT
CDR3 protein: CASSRGLNEKLFF

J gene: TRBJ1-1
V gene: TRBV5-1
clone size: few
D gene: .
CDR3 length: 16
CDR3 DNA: TGCGCCAGCAGTTCCCTCGCGGGACCGCAGAACACTGAAGCTTTCTTT
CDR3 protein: CASSSLAGPQNTEAFF

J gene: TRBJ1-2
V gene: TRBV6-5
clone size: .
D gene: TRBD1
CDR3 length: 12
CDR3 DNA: TGTGCCAGCAGTTCGACAGGGAATGGCTACACCTTC
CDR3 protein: CASSSTGNGYTF

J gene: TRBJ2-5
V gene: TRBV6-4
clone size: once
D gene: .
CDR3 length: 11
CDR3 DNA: TGTGCCAGCAGTGATGGCGGGACCCAGTACTTC
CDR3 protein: CASSDGGTQYF

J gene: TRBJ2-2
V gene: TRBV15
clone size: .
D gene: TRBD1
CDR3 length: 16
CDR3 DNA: TGTGCCACCAGCAGAGACCGGACAGGGAGCACCGGGGAGCTGTTTTTT
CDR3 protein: CATSRDRTGSTGELFF

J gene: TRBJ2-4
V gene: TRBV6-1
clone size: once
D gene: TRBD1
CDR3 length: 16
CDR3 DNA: TGTGCCAGCAGTGATCCGGGACAGGTAACCAAAAACATTCAGTACTTC
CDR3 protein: CASSDPGQVTKNIQYF

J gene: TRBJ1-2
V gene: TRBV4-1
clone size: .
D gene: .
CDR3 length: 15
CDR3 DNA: TGCGCCAGCAGCCAAGATTGGGGAGCTAACTATGGCTACACCTTC
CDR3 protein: CASSQDWGANYGYTF

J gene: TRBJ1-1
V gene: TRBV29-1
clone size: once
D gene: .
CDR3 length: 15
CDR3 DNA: TGCAGCGTTGAAGATGGTCGGGGGGGGAACACTGAAGCTTTCTTT
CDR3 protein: CSVEDGRGGNTEAFF

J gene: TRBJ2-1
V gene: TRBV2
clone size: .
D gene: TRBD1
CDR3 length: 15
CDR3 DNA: TGTGCCAGCACCCTCCCCGGTACAGGTCAGAGGGGGCAGCTCTTC
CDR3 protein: CASTLPGTGQRGQLF

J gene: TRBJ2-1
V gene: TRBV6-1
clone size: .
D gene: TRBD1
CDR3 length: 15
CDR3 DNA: TGTGCCAGCACCTGGACAGGGCCCTCCTACAATGAGCAGTTCTTC
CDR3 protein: CASTWTGPSYNEQFF

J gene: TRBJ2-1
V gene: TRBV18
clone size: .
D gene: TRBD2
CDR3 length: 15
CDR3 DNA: TGTGCCAGCTCACCGGAGCGGGGGACCTACAATGAGCAGTTCTTC
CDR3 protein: CASSPERGTYNEQFF

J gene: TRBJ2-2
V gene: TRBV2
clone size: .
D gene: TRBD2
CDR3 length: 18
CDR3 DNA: TGTGCCAGCAGGGGAAAGGGACTAGCGGGAGCTCACGGCGGGGAGCTGTTTTTT
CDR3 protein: CASRGKGLAGAHGGELFF

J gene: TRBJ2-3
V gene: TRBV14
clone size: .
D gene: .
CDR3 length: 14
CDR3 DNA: TGTGCCAGCAGCCCCGGTTCTGGCACAGATACGCAGTATTTT
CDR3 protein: CASSPGSGTDTQYF

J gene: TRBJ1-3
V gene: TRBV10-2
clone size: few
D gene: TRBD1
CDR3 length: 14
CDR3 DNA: TGCGCCAGCTCGGACAGGGGCTCTGGAAACACCATATATTTT
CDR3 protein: CASSDRGSGNTIYF

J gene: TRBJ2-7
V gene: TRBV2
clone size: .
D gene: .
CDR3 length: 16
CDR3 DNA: TGTGCCAGCAGTGGGCTCGGCCAGGGGTTTACCTACGAGCAGTACTTC
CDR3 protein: CASSGLGQGFTYEQYF

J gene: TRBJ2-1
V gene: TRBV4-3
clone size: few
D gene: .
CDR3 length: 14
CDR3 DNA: TGCGCCAGCAGCCAAATAGACAGTAGCAATGAGCAGTTCTTC
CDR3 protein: CASSQIDSSNEQFF

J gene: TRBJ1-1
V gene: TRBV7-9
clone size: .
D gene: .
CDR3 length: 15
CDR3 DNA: TGTTCCAGCAGCTTAGTGTCAGGGCAGGCCACTGAAGCTTTCTTT
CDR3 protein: CSSSLVSGQATEAFF

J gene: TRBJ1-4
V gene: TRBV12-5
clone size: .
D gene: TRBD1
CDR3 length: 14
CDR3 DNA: TGTGCTAGTGGTTTCGGGACAGAGAATGAAAAACTGTTTTTT
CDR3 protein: CASGFGTENEKLFF

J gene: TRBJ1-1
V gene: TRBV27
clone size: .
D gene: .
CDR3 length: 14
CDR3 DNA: TGTGCCAGCAGTCAGGGGTGGCTGGACACTGAAGCTTTCTTT
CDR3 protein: CASSQGWLDTEAFF

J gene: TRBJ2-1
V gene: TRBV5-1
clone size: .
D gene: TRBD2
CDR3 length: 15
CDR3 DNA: TGCGCCAGCAGCTCCACTAGCGGGAGTTATGGTGAGCAGTTCTTC
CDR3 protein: CASSSTSGSYGEQFF

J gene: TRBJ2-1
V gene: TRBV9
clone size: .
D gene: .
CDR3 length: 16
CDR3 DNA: TGTGCCAGCAATAACATTCACAGGGCCCCCAACAATGAGCAGTTCTTC
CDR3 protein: CASNNIHRAPNNEQFF

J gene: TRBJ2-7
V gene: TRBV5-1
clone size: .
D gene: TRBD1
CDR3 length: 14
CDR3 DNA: TGCGCCAGCAGGCAGGACAGGGGGCCGGACGAGCAGTACTTC
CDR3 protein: CASRQDRGPDEQYF